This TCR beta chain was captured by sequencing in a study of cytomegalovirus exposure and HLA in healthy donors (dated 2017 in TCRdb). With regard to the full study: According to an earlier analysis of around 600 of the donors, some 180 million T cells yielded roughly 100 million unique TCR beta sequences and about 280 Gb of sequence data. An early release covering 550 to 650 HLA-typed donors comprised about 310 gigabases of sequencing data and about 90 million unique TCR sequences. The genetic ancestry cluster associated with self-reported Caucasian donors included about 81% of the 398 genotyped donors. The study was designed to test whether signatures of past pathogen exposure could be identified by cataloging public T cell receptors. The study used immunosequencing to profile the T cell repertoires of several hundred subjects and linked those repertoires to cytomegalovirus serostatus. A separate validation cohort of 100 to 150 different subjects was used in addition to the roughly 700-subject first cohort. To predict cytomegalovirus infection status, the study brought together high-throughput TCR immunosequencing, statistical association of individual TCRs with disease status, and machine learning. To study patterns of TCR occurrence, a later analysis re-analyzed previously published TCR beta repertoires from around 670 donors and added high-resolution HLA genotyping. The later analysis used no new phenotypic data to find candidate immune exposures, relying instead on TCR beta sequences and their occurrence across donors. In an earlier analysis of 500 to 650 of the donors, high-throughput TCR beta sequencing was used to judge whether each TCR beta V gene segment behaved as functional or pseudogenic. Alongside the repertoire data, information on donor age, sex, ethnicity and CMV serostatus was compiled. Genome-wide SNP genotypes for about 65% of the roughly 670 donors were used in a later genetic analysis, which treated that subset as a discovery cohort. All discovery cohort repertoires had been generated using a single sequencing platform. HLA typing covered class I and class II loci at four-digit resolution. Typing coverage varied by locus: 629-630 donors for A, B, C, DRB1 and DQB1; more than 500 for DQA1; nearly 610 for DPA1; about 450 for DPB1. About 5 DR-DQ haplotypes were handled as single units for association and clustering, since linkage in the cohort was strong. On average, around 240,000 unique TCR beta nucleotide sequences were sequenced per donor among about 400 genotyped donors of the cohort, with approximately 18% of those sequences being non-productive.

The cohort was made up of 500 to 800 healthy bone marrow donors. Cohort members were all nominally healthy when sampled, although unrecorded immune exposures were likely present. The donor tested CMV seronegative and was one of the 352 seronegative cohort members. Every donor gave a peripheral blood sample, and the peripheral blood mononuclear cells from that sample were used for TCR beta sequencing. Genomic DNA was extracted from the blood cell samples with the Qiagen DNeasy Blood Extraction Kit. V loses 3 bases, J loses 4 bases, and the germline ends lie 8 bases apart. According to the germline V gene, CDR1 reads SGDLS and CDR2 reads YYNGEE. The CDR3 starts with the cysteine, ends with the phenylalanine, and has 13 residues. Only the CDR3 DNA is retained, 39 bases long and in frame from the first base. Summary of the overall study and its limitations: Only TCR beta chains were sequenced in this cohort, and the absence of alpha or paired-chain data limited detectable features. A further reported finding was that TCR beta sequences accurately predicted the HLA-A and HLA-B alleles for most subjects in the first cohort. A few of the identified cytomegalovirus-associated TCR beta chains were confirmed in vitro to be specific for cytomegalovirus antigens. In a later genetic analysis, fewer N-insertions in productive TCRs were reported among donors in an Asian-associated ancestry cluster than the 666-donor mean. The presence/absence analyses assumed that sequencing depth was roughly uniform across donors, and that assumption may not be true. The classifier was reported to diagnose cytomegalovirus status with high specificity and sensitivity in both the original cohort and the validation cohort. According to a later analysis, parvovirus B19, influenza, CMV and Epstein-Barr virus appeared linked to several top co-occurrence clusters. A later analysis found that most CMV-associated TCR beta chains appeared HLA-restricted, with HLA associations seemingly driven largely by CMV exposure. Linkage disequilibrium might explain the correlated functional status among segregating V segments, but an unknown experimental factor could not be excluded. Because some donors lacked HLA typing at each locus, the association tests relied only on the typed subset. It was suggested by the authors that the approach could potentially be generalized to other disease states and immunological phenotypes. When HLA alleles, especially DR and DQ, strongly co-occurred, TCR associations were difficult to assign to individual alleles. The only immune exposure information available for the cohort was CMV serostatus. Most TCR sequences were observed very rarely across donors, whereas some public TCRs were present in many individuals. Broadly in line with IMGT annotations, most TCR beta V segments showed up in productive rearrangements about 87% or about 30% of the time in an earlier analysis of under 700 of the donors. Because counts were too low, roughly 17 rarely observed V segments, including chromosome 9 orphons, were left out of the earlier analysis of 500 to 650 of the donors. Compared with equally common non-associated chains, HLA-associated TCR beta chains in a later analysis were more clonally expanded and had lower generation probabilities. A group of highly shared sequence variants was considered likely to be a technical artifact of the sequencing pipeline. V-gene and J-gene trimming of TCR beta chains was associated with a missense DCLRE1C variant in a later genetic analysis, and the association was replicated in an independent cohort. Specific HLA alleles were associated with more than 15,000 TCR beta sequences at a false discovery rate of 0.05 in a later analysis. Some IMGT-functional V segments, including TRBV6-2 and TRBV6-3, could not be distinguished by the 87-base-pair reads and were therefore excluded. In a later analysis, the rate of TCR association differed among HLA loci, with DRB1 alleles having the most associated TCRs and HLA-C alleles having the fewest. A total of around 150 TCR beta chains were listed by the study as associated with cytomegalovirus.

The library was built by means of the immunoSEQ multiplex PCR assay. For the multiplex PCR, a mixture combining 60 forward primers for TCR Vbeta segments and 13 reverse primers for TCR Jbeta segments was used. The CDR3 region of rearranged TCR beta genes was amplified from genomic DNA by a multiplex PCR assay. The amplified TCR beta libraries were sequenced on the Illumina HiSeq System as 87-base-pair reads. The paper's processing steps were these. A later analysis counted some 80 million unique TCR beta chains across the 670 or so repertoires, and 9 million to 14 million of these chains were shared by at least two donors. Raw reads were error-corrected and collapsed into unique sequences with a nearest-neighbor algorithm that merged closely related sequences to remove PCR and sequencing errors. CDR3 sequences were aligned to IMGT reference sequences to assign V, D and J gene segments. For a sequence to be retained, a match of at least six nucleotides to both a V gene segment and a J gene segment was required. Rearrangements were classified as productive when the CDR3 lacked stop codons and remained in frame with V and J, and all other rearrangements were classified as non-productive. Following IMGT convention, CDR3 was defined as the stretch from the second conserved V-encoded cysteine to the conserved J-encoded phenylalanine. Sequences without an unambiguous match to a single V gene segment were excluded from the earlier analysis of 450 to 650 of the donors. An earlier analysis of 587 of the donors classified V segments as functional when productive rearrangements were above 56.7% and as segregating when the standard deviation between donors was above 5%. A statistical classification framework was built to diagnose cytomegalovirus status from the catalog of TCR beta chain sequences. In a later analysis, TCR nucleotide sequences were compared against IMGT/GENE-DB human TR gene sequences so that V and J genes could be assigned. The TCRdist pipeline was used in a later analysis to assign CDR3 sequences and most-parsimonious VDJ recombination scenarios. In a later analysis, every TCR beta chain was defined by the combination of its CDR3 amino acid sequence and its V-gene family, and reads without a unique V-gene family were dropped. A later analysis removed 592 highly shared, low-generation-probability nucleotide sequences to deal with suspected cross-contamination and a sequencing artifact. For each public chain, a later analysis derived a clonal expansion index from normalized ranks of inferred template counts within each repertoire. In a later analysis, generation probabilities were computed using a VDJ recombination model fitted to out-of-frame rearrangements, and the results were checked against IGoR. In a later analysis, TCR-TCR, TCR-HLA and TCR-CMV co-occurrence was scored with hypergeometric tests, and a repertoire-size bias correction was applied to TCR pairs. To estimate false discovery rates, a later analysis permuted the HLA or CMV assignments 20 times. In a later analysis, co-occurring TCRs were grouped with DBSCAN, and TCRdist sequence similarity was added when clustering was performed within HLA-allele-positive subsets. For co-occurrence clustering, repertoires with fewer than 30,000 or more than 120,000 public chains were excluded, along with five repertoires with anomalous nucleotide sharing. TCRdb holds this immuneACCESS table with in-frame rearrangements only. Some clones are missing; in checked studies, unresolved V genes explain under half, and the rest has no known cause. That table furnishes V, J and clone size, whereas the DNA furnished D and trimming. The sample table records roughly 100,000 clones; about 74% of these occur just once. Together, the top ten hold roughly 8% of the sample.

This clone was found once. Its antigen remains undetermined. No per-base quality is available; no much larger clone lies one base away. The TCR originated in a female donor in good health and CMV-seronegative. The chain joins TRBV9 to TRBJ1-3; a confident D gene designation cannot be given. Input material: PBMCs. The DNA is TGTGCCAGCAGCGCGCTATCGGGAAACACCATATATTTT. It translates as CASSALSGNTIYF.